The text below deals with one TCR beta chain. Its antigen is not identified. The sample contains more than one DNA sequence encoding this CDR3. This record comes from a study of radiotherapy plus CTLA-4 blockade in lung cancer. Study-wide context: In roughly 19% of patients, objective responses were seen; 31% had disease control. The study, taken as a whole, reports: Per reports, early blood T cell clone dynamics, plus interferon-beta, forecast response most strongly. There was expansion of tumor-derived TCR clones in blood after radiotherapy plus ipilimumab.

Here immunoSEQ multiplex PCR was the method, and the copy in TCRdb shows in-frame clones only, minus some. The sample lists 64,000 or so clones, around 74% occurring once. V lost 2 bases to trimming and J lost 2 bases; unmatched junction nucleotides: 0. The CDR3 has 16 amino acids. Germline V lookup: CDR1 SGHTA, CDR2 FQGTGA. Participants had chemo-refractory metastatic non-small-cell lung cancer and were treated with focal radiation plus ipilimumab CTLA-4 blockade. The sequences come from peripheral blood, collected from a patient treated with radiotherapy plus ipilimumab. V usage is TRBV7-3 and J usage is TRBJ2-2; 12 positions match TRBD2. This clonotype originated in a human donor with non-small cell lung cancer whose response to radiotherapy plus ipilimumab could not be evaluated. CDR3 amino acids: CASSLGLAGNTGELFF. CDR3 bases: TGTGCCAGCAGCTTAGGACTAGCGGGAAACACCGGGGAGCTGTTTTTT.